A selection of T cell receptor beta chains follows, all from one sample in a study of blood T cell repertoires in COVID-19. Sequencing used immunoSEQ multiplex PCR; TCRdb keeps in-frame clones, though not all of them. The profile shows about 18,000 clones, more than 70% of them singletons. The sequencing input was peripheral blood. All receptors derive from a man aged 35 to 55 with active COVID-19. CDR3s leave out the opening cysteine and the closing phenylalanine or tryptophan. The order of the fields is V gene, clone size, J gene, CDR3 protein. The size of a clone is reported for some rows only, either as once, few or many, or as a class for expanded clones.

TRBV30	-	TRBJ1-1	AWSVQGQATRGEAF
TRBV7-9	-	TRBJ2-5	ASSFSSGTYETQY
TRBV5-1	few	TRBJ2-1	ASSLGTSGMYEQF
TRBV6-5	-	TRBJ2-5	TSGYGTSGETQY
TRBV5-4	-	TRBJ2-7	ASSWDLAGVQYEQY
TRBV9	-	TRBJ2-1	ASSPRGGPGLAVNEQF
TRBV27	-	TRBJ2-2	ASSADRGGSGELF
TRBV9	few	TRBJ2-7	ASSVHELAVNTYEQY
TRBV30	-	TRBJ1-1	AWSNLGQGVRVGTEAF
TRBV7-9	-	TRBJ1-4	ASSEGTGFSNEKLF
TRBV19	-	TRBJ1-1	ASTTVQGPTEAF
TRBV27	-	TRBJ2-7	ASSLFGTSGVVWSSYEQY
TRBV10-2	few	TRBJ2-4	ASSESRTGSQNIQY
TRBV7-9	-	TRBJ1-2	ASSPGRGPYGYT
TRBV30	-	TRBJ2-3	AWGGLAATTDTQY
TRBV24-1	-	TRBJ2-4	ATNRTGGENIQY
TRBV6-2/TRBV6-3	-	TRBJ2-1	ASSSAGGRPGKQF
TRBV19	-	TRBJ2-1	ASSSRTSGDNEQF
TRBV5-6	-	TRBJ1-5	ASTLSGQGRGGYQPQH
TRBV27	-	TRBJ2-2	ASSLFGSGRSGELF
TRBV13	-	TRBJ2-7	ASSITGESYEQY
TRBV5-1	-	TRBJ2-2	ASREGATGELF
TRBV5-4	-	TRBJ1-2	ASSLDPGGYGYT
TRBV7-2	-	TRBJ2-5	ASSDQGACQY
TRBV11-2	-	TRBJ1-2	ASSSLRGREPSDYGYT
TRBV25-1	-	TRBJ1-1	ASSGNRVVVDTEAF
TRBV9	-	TRBJ1-2	ASSAGEGEYGYT
TRBV7-2	-	TRBJ2-1	ASSLVGTSGRANEQF
TRBV5-1	-	TRBJ2-3	ASSLYYERELTDTQY
TRBV30	-	TRBJ1-1	AWILLEMEAEAF
TRBV30	-	TRBJ2-3	AWSAGGTDTQY
TRBV10-3	-	TRBJ1-2	AIRGTGSGYT
TRBV6-1	-	TRBJ2-5	ASSETGMEETQY
TRBV20-1	-	TRBJ2-7	SASYGGSNEQY
TRBV7-9	-	TRBJ1-4	ASSLPGTTNEKLF
TRBV9	-	TRBJ2-1	ASSVGGGRVNEQF
TRBV20-1	-	TRBJ2-7	SAWDTYEQY
TRBV27	-	TRBJ2-7	ASQRTQRLGEQY
TRBV7-9	-	TRBJ2-2	ASSLEQGATGELF
TRBV30	-	TRBJ1-1	AWSVRGWTDTNTEAF
TRBV5-4	-	TRBJ2-7	ASSLDRGREQY
TRBV24-1	-	TRBJ2-1	ATSDPGQGDNEQF
TRBV29-1	-	TRBJ2-7	SPAGGGEQY
TRBV15	few	TRBJ2-3	ATKSFRDQFTDTQY
TRBV7-3	once	TRBJ2-5	ASSLNGAQETQY
TRBV2	once	TRBJ2-1	ASSSLLAGNYNEQF